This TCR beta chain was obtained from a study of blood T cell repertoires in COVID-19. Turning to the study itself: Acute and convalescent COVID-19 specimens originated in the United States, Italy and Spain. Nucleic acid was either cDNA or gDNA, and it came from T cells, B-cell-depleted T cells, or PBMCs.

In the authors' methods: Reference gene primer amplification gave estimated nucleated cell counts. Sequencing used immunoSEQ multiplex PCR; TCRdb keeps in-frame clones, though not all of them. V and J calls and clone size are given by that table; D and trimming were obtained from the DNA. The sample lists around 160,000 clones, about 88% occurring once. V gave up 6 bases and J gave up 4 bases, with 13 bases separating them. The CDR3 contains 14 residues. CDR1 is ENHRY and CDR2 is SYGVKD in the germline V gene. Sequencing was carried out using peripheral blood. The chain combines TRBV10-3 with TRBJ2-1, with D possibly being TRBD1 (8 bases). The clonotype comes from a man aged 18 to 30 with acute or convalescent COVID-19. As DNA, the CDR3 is TGTGCCATCAGCGGACAGGGAGGGTACAATGAGCAGTTCTTC. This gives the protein CAISGQGGYNEQFF.